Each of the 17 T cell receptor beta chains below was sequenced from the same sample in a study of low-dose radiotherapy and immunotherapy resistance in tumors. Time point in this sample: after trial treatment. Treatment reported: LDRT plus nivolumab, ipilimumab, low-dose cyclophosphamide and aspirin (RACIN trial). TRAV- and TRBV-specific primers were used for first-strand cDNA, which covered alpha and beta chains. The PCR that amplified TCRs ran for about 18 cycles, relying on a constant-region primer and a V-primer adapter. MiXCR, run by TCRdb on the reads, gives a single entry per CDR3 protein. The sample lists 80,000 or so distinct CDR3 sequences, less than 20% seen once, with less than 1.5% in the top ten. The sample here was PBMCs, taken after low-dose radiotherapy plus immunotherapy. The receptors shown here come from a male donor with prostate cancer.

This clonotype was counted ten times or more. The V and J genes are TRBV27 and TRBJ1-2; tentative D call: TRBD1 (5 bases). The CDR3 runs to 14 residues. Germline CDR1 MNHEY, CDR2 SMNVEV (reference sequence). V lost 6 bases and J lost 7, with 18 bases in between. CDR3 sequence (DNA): TGTGCCAGCAGGACCCTCGCTGCGGGGACTGGCTACACCTTC. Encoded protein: CASRTLAAGTGYTF.

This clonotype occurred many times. Written as DNA, the CDR3 is TGTGCCAGCAGTGGTAACCACGGGACGAACTCCTACGAGCAGTACTTC. It translates to CASSGNHGTNSYEQYF. V gene TRBV2 combines with J gene TRBJ2-7; D tentatively reads TRBD1 or TRBD2 (5 bases each). The CDR3 loop spans 16 amino acids. Trimming shortened V by 4 bases and J by 0 bases, and 16 bases separated the two germline ends. Germline CDR1 and CDR2: SNHLY and FYNNEI.

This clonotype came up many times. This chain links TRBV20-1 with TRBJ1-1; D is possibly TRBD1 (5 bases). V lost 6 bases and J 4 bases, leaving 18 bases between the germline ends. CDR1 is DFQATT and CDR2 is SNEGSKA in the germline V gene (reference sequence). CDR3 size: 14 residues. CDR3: CSAGGGFGTTEAFF. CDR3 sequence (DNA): TGCAGTGCGGGGGGGGGTTTTGGGACCACTGAAGCTTTCTTT.

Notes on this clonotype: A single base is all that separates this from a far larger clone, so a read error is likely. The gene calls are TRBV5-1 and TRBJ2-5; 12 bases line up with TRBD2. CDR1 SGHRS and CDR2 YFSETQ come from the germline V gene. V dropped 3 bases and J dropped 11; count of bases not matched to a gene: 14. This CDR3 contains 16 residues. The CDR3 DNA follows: TGCGCCAGCAGCTCCCTGACTAGCGGGGGTAACAATGAGCAGTACTTC. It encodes CASSSLTSGGNNEQYF. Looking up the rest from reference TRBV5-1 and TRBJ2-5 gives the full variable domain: KAGVTQTPRYLIKTRGQQVTLSCSPISGHRSVSWYQQTPGQGLQFLFEYFSETQRNKGNFPGRFSGRQFSNSRSEMNVSTLELGDSALYLCASSSLTSGGNNEQYFGPGTRLLVL.

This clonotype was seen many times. This CDR3 is CSVGHYGGGQETQYF. Here the CDR3 DNA reads TGCAGCGTTGGACACTACGGAGGCGGCCAAGAGACCCAGTACTTC. V usage is TRBV29-1 and J usage is TRBJ2-5, with a possible D match to TRBD2 (5 bases). Germline CDR1 reads SQVTM; CDR2 reads ANQGSEA. CDR3 size: 15 residues. Deletions cut 4 bases from V and 1 base from J, with 16 bases between. Full variable domain (outside the CDR3, taken from reference TRBV29-1 and TRBJ2-5): SAVISQKPSRDICQRGTSLTIQCQVDSQVTMMFWYRQQPGQSLTLIATANQGSEATYESGFVIDKFPISRPNLTFSTLTVSNMSPEDSSIYLCSVGHYGGGQETQYFGPGTRLLVL.

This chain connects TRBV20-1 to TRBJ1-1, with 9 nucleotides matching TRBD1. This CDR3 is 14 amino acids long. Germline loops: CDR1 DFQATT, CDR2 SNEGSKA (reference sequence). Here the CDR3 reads CRFYRGPGGPEAFF. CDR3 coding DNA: TGCAGATTTTACAGGGGGCCCGGGGGACCTGAAGCTTTCTTT.

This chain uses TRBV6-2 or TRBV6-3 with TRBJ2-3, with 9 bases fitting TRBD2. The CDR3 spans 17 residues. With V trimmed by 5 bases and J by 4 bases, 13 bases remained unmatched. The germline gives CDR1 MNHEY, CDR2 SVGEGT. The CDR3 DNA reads TGTGCCAGCAGTACCTGGAGAGCGGGGGGCCTCTCAGATACGCAGTATTTT. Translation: CASSTWRAGGLSDTQYF.

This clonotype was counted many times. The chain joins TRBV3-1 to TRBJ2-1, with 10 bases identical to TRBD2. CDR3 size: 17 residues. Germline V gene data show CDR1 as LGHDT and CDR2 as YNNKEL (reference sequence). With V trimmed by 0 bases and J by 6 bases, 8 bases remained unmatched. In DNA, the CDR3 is TGTGCCAGCAGCCAAGATCCTCTAGCGGGAGAGGGCAATGAGCAGTTCTTC. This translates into CASSQDPLAGEGNEQFF.

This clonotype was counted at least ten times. CDR3 sequence: CASSTKTGSTEAFF. The CDR3 nucleotides read TGTGCCAGTAGTACAAAGACAGGTTCCACTGAAGCTTTCTTT. V usage is TRBV19 and J usage is TRBJ1-1; D is possibly TRBD1 (6 bases). The germline gives CDR1 LNHDA, CDR2 SQIVND (reference sequence). Trimming took 4 bases from V and 4 from J, leaving 13 bases between them. CDR3 length: 14 amino acids.

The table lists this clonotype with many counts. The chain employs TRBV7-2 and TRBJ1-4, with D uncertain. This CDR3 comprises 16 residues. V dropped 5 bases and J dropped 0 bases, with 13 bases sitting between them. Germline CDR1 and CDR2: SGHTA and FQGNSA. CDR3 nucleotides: TGTGCCAGCAGCCCCAGTATACCGGCAACTAATGAAAAACTGTTTTTT. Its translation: CASSPSIPATNEKLFF.

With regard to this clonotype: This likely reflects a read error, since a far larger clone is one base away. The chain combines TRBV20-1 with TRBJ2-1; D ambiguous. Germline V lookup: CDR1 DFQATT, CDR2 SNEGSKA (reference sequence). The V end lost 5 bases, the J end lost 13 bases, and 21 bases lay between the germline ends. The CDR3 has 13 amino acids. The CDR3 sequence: CSALRSAQETQFF. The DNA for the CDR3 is TGCAGTGCTTTACGATCAGCCCAAGAGACCCAGTTCTTC.

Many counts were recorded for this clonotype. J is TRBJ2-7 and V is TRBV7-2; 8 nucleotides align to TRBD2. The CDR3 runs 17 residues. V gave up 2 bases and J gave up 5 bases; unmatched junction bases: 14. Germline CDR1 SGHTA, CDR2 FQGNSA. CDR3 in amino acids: CASSLTNLSGRLNEQYF. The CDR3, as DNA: TGTGCCAGCAGCTTAACGAACCTGAGCGGGAGATTGAACGAGCAGTACTTC.

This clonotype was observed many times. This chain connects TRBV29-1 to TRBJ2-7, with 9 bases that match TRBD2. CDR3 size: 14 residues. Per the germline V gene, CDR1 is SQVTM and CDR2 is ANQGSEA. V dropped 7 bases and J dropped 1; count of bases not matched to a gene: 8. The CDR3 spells CSAGAAGGSYEQYF. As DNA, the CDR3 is TGCAGCGCCGGAGCAGCGGGAGGTTCCTACGAGCAGTACTTC.

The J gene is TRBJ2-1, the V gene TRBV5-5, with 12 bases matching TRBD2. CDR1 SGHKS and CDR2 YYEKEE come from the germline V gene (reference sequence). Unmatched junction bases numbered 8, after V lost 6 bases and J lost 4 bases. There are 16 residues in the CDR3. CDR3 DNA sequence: TGTGCCAGCATCTCCGGACTAGCGGGGATTTACAATGAGCAGTTCTTC. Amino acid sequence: CASISGLAGIYNEQFF.

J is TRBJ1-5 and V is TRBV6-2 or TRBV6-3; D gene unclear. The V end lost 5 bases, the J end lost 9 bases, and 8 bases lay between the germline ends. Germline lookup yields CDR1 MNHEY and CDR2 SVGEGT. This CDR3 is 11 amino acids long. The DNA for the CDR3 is TGTGCCAGCAGTGAAACTACGCCCCAGCATTTT. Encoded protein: CASSETTPQHF.

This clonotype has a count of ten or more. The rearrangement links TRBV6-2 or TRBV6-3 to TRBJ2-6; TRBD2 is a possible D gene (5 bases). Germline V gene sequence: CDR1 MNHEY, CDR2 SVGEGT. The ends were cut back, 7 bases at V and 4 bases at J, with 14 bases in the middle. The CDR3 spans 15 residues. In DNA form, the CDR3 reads TGTGCCAGCACCGCGAGGGCTACCGGGGCCAACGTCCTGACTTTC. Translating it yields CASTARATGANVLTF.

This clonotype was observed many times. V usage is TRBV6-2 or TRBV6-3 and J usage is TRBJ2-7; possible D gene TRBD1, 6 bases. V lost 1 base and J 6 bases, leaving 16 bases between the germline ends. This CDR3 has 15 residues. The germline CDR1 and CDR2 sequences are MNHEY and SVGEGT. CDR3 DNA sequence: TGTGCCAGCAGTTACTATTCAGGGGTTGGCGGCGAGCAGTACTTC. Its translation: CASSYYSGVGGEQYF.